The sequence of this T cell receptor beta chain was determined in a study of T cell repertoires in cytomegalovirus infection. Study at large: Both recently identified HLA-C-restricted and well-studied HLA-B-restricted CMV epitopes were used in the study.

The CDR3 consists of 15 residues. The V segment lost 7 bases and the J segment 6 bases; nucleotides outside the gene matches: 8. The germline V gene has CDR1 LGHNT and CDR2 FRNRAP. MiXCR, applied by TCRdb to the reads, yields one record per CDR3 protein. The table shows approximately 910,000 distinct CDR3 sequences, with approximately 30% occurring only once. Study-level results: Across the ex vivo response, the dominant clonotypes were HLA-C-restricted CMV-specific TCR beta clonotypes.

Note on this clonotype: Its specificity is unknown.

The J gene is TRBJ2-1, the V gene TRBV12-5, with TRBD1 matching over 11 bases. The material sequenced was cultured CD8+ T cells from PBMCs, taken from culture after CMV antigen stimulation. The clonotype was recovered from a human donor in good health (CMV status not recorded). Some clones in this sample may be carry-over from other donors' samples. The CDR3 loop reads CASDPGTGGSNEQFF. As DNA, the CDR3 is TGTGCTAGTGACCCGGGGACAGGGGGTAGCAATGAGCAGTTCTTC.